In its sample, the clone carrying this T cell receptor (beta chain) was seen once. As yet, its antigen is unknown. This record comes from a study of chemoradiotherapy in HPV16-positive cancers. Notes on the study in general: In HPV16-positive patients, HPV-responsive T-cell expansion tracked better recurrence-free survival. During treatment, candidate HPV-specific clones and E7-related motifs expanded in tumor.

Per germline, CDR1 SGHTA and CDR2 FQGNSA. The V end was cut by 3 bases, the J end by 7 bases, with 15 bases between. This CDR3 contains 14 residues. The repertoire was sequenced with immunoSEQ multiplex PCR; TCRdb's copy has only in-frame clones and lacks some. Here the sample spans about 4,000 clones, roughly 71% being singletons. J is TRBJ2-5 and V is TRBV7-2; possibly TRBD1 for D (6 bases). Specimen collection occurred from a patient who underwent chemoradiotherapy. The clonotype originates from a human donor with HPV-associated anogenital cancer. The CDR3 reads CASSLERGRGTQYF. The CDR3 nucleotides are TGTGCCAGCAGCTTGGAAAGGGGCAGGGGGACCCAGTACTTC. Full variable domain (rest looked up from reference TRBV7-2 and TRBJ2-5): GAGVSQSPSNKVTEKGKDVELRCDPISGHTALYWYRQSLGQGLEFLIYFQGNSAPDKSGLPSDRFSAERTGGSVSTLTIQRTQQEDSAVYLCASSLERGRGTQYFGPGTRLLVL.